This is a list of T cell receptor beta chains from one sample in a study of blood T cells in healthy people across ages. TCRdb re-derived calls from the 5' RACE reads in MiXCR, one entry per CDR3 protein. The sample lists about 570,000 distinct CDR3 sequences, approximately 27% occurring once. Sequenced: blood. Source of these receptors: a woman between 70 and 85 years old in good health. CDR3s include the opening cysteine and the closing phenylalanine or tryptophan. A D gene is named only where the DNA matches it firmly. Size tells how often a clone was seen (once, few, many) or the class of an expanded clone, and some rows leave it out.

d_call j_call v_call clone_size cdr3_aa cdr3_nt
NA TRBJ2-3 TRBV29-1 few CSVTTYTDTQYF TGCAGCGTCACCACATACACAGATACGCAGTATTTT
NA TRBJ2-3 TRBV7-2 few CASSSTGSTDTQYF TGTGCCAGCAGCTCAACCGGTAGCACAGATACGCAGTATTTT
TRBD1 TRBJ1-1 TRBV7-6 NA CASSLDRGWTEAFF TGTGCCAGCAGCTTAGACAGGGGGTGGACTGAAGCTTTCTTT
NA TRBJ2-2 TRBV24-1 NA CATSDLTTGELFF TGTGCCACCAGTGATTTAACAACCGGGGAGCTGTTTTTT
NA TRBJ2-7 TRBV12-3/TRBV12-4 many CASSPTSYEQYF TGTGCCAGCAGTCCTACCTCCTACGAGCAGTACTTC
NA TRBJ2-1 TRBV7-2 NA CASSLTGLSSYNEQFF TGTGCCAGCAGCTTAACAGGACTGAGCTCCTACAATGAGCAGTTCTTC
TRBD2 TRBJ2-3 TRBV5-1 NA CASHLAGGSTDTQYF TGCGCCAGCCACTTAGCGGGGGGCAGCACAGATACGCAGTATTTT
NA TRBJ1-1 TRBV12-3/TRBV12-4 NA CASSLSAGRGTEAFF TGTGCCAGCAGTTTATCGGCGGGACGGGGCACTGAAGCTTTCTTT
TRBD1 TRBJ1-1 TRBV7-3 NA CASSRVQGTEAFF TGTGCCAGCAGCCGTGTACAGGGGACTGAAGCTTTCTTT
TRBD1 TRBJ2-1 TRBV10-3 few CAIRGTGGPYEQFF TGTGCCATCAGAGGGACAGGGGGGCCGTATGAGCAGTTCTTC
NA TRBJ2-7 TRBV4-3 NA CASSQDHRRRDEQYF TGCGCCAGCAGCCAAGATCACAGGAGAAGAGACGAGCAGTACTTC
NA TRBJ2-7 TRBV5-1 NA CASSLAFSDSYEQYF TGCGCCAGCAGCTTGGCTTTTTCGGACAGCTACGAGCAGTACTTC
NA TRBJ1-1 TRBV20-1 NA CSAPGLMGTEAFF TGCAGTGCTCCGGGACTAATGGGGACTGAAGCTTTCTTT
NA TRBJ2-5 TRBV7-2 few CASSLGVGTGISDF NA
NA TRBJ1-5 TRBV6-1 NA CASSVGLQPQHF TGTGCCAGCAGTGTAGGCCTTCAGCCCCAGCATTTT
TRBD1 TRBJ1-4 TRBV5-1 NA CASSRIPQGVATNEKLFF TGCGCCAGCAGCCGGATACCCCAGGGGGTTGCAACTAATGAAAAACTGTTCTTT
NA TRBJ1-2 TRBV12-3/TRBV12-4 NA CASSLPLPGPSAGTF TGTGCCAGCAGTTTACCACTTCCTGGGCCCTCGGCTGGCACCTTC
NA TRBJ2-5 TRBV7-2 few CASSPPGHQGTQYF TGTGCCAGCAGCCCGCCGGGACACCAAGGGACCCAGTACTTC
TRBD1 TRBJ2-5 TRBV30 few CAWRQGARQETQYF TGTGCCTGGAGACAGGGGGCTCGGCAAGAGACCCAGTACTTC
TRBD1 TRBJ1-2 TRBV20-1 NA CSARDARGDGYTF TGCAGTGCTAGAGATGCCAGGGGGGACGGCTACACCTTC
NA TRBJ1-2 TRBV5-1 NA CASSYTRMEGYTF TGCGCCAGCAGCTACACACGGATGGAAGGCTACACCTTC
NA TRBJ1-2 TRBV20-1 few CSAPNRLGSGPGGYTF TGCAGTGCTCCTAACCGATTAGGAAGTGGACCGGGGGGCTACACCTTC
NA TRBJ1-4 TRBV29-1 NA CSVEDPDSSGEKLFF TGCAGCGTTGAAGACCCGGACTCTAGTGGGGAAAAACTGTTTTTT
NA TRBJ2-1 TRBV5-1 NA CASSLEGLHNEQFF TGCGCCAGCAGCTTGGAGGGTCTCCACAATGAGCAGTTCTTC
NA TRBJ2-1 TRBV4-3 NA CASSRLPSSYNEQFF TGCGCCAGCAGTCGACTGCCGAGCTCCTACAATGAGCAGTTCTTC
NA TRBJ2-6 TRBV7-8 NA CASRRDTGANVLTF TGTGCCAGCCGGCGGGACACTGGGGCCAACGTCCTGACTTTC
TRBD2 TRBJ2-5 TRBV25-1 NA CASSEPSGVMGETQYF TGTGCCAGCAGTGAACCCAGCGGGGTAATGGGAGAGACCCAGTACTTC
NA TRBJ1-4 TRBV7-9 NA CASSLRQASNEKLFF TGTGCCAGCAGCTTGAGACAGGCGTCAAATGAAAAACTGTTTTTT
TRBD1 TRBJ1-5 TRBV10-3 many CAAQGVSNQPQHF TGTGCCGCCCAGGGGGTTAGCAATCAGCCCCAGCATTTT
TRBD1 TRBJ2-2 TRBV7-3 NA CASSSDRGVTGELFF TGTGCCAGCAGTTCGGACAGGGGCGTGACCGGGGAGCTGTTTTTT
TRBD1 TRBJ2-5 TRBV6-2/TRBV6-3 few CASSPYGQGRETQYF TGTGCCAGCAGCCCTTATGGACAGGGTCGAGAGACCCAGTACTTC
NA TRBJ2-2 TRBV24-1 NA CATSDLFTSGELFF TGTGCCACCAGTGATTTGTTCACTTCCGGGGAGCTGTTTTTT
TRBD1 TRBJ1-3 TRBV7-2 NA CVSSSGTGTDTIYF TGTGTCAGCAGCTCCGGGACAGGAACGGACACCATATATTTT
TRBD1 TRBJ1-6 TRBV20-1 few CSARDLGGLDSPLHF TGCAGTGCTAGAGATCTAGGGGGCTTAGATTCACCCCTCCACTTT
TRBD2 TRBJ2-3 TRBV5-5 few CASSLVTSVTDTQYF TGTGCCAGCAGCTTAGTAACTAGCGTTACAGATACGCAGTATTTT
NA TRBJ2-5 TRBV29-1 many CSVVKYQETQYF TGCAGCGTTGTTAAGTACCAAGAGACCCAGTACTTC
NA TRBJ2-2 TRBV20-1 few CSARYNRANTGELFF TGCAGTGCTAGATACAACAGGGCGAACACCGGGGAGCTGTTTTTT
NA TRBJ1-4 TRBV7-2 few CASSSDNEKLFF TGTGCCAGCAGTTCCGACAATGAAAAACTGTTTTTT
NA TRBJ2-7 TRBV9 NA CASSPYPDSSYEQYF TGTGCCAGCAGCCCCTACCCCGACAGTTCCTACGAGCAGTACTTC
NA TRBJ2-1 TRBV27 few CASSTGYRGHEQFF TGTGCCAGCAGTACAGGGTATCGAGGACATGAGCAGTTCTTC
NA TRBJ2-3 TRBV7-9 NA CASSLVAMQYF TGTGCCAGCAGCTTAGTTGCGATGCAGTATTTT
TRBD2 TRBJ2-7 TRBV20-1 NA CSARDDAGGGAYEQYF TGCAGTGCTAGAGACGACGCTGGCGGGGGAGCCTACGAGCAGTACTTC
NA TRBJ1-2 TRBV3-1 medium-sized CASRIGGTYGYTF TGTGCCAGCAGGATTGGGGGCACCTATGGCTACACCTTC
TRBD2 TRBJ2-1 TRBV2 NA CASSGTSGGPREQFF TGTGCCAGCAGTGGGACTAGCGGGGGCCCTCGTGAGCAGTTCTTC
TRBD1 TRBJ1-1 TRBV12-3/TRBV12-4 few CASSPFTGTGAGYTEAFF TGTGCCAGCAGCCCCTTTACCGGGACAGGGGCCGGATACACTGAAGCTTTCTTT
TRBD1 TRBJ1-2 TRBV20-1 NA CSAETGNYGYTF TGCAGTGCTGAGACAGGGAACTATGGCTACACCTTC
TRBD2 TRBJ2-7 TRBV15 NA CATSRDLAGAFYEQYF TGTGCCACCAGCAGAGACTTAGCGGGGGCTTTCTACGAGCAGTACTTC
NA TRBJ1-2 TRBV3-1 NA CASSQGRGEAYGYTF TGTGCCAGCAGCCAAGGTCGTGGGGAGGCCTATGGCTACACCTTC
TRBD2 TRBJ2-1 TRBV4-1 NA CASNHLLAGAYNEQFF TGCGCCAGCAACCACCTACTAGCGGGAGCTTACAATGAGCAGTTCTTC